This T cell receptor beta chain was identified during a study of identical twins. TCRdb reanalysed the 5' RACE reads using MiXCR and keeps one entry per CDR3 protein. Of more than 1.5 million distinct CDR3 sequences in the sample, 32% are singletons; the top ten hold around 0.3%. V was trimmed by 1 base and J by 1 base, leaving 13 bases between them. Germline V gene sequence: CDR1 SGHDN, CDR2 FVKESK. The CDR3 runs 17 residues. This TCR was recovered from a newborn girl in good health. This chain links TRBV14 with TRBJ2-2, with a weak D call TRBD1 (5 bases). The sequencing input was cord blood. The CDR3 DNA is TGTGCCAGCAGCCAAGGCGTGACAGCCTTGAACACCGGGGAGCTGTTTTTT. Amino acid sequence: CASSQGVTALNTGELFF.